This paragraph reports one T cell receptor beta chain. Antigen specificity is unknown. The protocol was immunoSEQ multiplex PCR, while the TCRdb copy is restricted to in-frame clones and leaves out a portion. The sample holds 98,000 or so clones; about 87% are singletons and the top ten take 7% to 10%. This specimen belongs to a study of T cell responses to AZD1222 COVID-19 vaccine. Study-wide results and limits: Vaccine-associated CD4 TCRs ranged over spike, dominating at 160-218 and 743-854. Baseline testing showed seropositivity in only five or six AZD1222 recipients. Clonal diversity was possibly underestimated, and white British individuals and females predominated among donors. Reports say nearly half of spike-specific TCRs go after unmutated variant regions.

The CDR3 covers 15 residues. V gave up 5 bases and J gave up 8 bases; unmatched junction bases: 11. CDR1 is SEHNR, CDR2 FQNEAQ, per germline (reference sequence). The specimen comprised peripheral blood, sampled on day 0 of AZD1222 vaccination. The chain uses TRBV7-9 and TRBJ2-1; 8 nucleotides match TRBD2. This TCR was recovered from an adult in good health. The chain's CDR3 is CASSVPATSAHEQFF. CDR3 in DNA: TGTGCCAGCAGCGTCCCCGCGACTAGCGCACATGAGCAGTTCTTC.